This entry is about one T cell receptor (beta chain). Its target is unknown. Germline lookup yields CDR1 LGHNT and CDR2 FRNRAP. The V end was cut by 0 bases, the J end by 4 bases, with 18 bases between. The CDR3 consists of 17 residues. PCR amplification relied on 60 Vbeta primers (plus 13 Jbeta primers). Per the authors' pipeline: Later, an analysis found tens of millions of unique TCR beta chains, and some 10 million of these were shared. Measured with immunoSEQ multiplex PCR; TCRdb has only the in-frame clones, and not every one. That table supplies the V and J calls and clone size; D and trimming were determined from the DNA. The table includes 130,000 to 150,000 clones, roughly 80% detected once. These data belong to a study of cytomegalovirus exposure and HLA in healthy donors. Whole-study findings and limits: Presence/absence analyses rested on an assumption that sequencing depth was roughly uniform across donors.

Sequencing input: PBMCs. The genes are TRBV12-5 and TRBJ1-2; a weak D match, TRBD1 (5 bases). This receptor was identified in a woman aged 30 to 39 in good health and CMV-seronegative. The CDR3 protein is CASGLVHFRAVGYGYTF. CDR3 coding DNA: TGTGCTAGTGGTTTGGTACACTTCAGGGCTGTGGGCTATGGCTACACCTTC.